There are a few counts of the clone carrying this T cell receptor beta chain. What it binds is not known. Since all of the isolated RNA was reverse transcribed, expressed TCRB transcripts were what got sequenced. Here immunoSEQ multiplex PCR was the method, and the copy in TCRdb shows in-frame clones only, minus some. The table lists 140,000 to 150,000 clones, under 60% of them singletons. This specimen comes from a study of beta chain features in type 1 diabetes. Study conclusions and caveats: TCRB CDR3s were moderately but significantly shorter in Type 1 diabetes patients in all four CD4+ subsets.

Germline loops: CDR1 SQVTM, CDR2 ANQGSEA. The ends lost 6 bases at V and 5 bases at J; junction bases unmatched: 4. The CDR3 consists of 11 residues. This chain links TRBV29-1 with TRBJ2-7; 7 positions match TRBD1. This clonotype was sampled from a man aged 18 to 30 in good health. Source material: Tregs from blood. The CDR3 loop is CSVGDRDEQYF. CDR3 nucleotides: TGCAGCGTAGGCGACAGGGACGAGCAGTACTTC.